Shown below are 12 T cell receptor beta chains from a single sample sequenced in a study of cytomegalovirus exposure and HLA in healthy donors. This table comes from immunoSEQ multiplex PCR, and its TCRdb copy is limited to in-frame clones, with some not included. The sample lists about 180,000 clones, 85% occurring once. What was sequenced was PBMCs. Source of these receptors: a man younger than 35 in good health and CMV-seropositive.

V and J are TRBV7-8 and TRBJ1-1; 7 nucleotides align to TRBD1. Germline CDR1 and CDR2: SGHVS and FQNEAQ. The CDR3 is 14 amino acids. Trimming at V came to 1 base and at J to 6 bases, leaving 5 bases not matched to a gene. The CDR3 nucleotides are TGTGCCAGCAGCTTAGTCAGGGGGACGGCTGAAGCTTTCTTT. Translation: CASSLVRGTAEAFF.

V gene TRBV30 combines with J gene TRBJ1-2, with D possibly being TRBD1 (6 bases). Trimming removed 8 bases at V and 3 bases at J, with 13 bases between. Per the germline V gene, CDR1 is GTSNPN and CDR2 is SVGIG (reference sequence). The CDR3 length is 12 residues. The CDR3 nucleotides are TGTGCCCTACAGGGATTCGACTATGGCTACACCTTC. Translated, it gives CALQGFDYGYTF. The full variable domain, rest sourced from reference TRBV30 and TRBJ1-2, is SQTIHQWPATLVQPVGSPLSLECTVEGTSNPNLYWYRQAAGRGLQLLFYSVGIGQISSEVPQNLSASRPQDRQFILSSKKLLLSDSGFYLCALQGFDYGYTFGSGTRLTVV.

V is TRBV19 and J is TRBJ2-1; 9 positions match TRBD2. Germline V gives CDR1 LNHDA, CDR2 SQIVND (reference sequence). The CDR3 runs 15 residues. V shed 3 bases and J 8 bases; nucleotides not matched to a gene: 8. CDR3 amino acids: CASSITRGGVDEQFF. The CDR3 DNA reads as TGTGCCAGTAGTATTACTCGCGGGGGGGTCGATGAGCAGTTCTTC.

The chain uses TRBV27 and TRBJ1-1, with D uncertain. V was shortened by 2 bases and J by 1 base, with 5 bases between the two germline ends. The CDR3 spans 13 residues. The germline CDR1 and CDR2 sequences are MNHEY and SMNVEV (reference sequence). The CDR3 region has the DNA TGTGCCAGCAGTTTAACGCGGAACACTGAAGCTTTCTTT. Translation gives CASSLTRNTEAFF.

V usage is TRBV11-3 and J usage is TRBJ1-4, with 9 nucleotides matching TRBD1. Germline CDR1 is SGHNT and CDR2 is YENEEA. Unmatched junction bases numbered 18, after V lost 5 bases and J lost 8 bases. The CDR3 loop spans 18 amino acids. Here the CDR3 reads CASSQYAGTGLGREKLFF. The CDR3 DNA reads TGTGCCAGCAGCCAATATGCCGGGACAGGGTTGGGAAGGGAAAAACTGTTTTTT.

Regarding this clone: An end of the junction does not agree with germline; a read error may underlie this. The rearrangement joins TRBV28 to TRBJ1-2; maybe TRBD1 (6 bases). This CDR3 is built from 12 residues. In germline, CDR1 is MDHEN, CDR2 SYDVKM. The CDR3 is CASSFSQVGHLF. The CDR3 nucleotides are TGTGCCAGCAGTTTCTCCCAGGTGGGACACCTCTTC.

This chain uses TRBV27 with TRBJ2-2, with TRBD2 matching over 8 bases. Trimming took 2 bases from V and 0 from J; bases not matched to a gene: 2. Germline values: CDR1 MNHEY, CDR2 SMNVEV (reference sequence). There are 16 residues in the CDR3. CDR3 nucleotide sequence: TGTGCCAGCAGTTTAAGCGGGAGCCCGAACACCGGGGAGCTGTTTTTT. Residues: CASSLSGSPNTGELFF.

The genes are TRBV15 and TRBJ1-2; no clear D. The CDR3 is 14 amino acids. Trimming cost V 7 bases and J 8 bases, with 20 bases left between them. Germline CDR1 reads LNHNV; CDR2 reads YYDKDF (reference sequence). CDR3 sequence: CATNRKGRTIGYTF. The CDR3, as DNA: TGTGCCACCAATCGGAAGGGCAGGACTATAGGCTACACCTTC.

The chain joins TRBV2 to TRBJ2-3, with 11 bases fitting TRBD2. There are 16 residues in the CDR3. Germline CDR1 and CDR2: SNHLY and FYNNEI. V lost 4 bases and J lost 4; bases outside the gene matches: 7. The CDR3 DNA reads TGTGCCAGCAGTGGGGAACTAGCGGGGGTTTCAGATACGCAGTATTTT. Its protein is CASSGELAGVSDTQYF.

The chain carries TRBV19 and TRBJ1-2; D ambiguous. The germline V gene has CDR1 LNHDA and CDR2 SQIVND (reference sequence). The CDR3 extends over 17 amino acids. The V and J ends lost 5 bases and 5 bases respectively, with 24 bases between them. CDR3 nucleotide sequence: TGTGCCAGTAGTCCCTTCGGACTGACCTCCGGACGGTATGGCTACACCTTC. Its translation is CASSPFGLTSGRYGYTF.

The CDR3 coding sequence is TGTGCCAGCAGCGCAAGCCTGGAGCTGTTTTTT. The encoded protein is CASSASLELFF. The rearrangement links TRBV7-9 to TRBJ2-2; D unclear. The germline V and J ends were trimmed by 5 bases and 10 bases, with 8 bases remaining between them. The V gene's germline CDR1 is SEHNR and CDR2 FQNEAQ (reference sequence). This CDR3 contains 11 residues.

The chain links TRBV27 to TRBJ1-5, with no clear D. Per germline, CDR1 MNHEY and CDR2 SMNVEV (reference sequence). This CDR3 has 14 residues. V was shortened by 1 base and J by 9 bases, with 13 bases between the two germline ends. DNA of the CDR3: TGTGCCAGCAGTTTATGGCCGGGAGGAAGGCCCCAGCATTTT. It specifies CASSLWPGGRPQHF.